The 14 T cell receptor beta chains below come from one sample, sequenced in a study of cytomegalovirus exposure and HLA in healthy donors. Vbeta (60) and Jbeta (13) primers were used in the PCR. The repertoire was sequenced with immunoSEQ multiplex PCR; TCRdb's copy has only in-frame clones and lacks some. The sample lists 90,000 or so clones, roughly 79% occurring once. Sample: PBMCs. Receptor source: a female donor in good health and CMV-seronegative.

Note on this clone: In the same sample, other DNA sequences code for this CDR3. This CDR3 is CSASGETQYF. The CDR3 coding sequence is TGCAGTGCTAGTGGCGAGACCCAGTACTTC. The chain links TRBV20-1 to TRBJ2-5; D remains ambiguous. CDR3 size: 10 residues. Germline V gene data show CDR1 as DFQATT and CDR2 as SNEGSKA (reference sequence). Trimming took off 3 bases at V and 5 bases at J, with 4 bases between the two ends.

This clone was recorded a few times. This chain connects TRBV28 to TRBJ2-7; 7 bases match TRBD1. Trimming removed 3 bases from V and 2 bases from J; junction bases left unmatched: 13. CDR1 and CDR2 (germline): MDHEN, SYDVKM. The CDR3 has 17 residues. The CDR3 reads CASSFSPTGASPYEQYF. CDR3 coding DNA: TGTGCCAGCAGTTTTTCCCCCACAGGGGCCTCACCCTACGAGCAGTACTTC.

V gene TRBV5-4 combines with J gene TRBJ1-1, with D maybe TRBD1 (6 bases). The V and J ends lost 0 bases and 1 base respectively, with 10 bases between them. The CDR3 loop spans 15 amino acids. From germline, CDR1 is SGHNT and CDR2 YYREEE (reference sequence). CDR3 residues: CASSLGTVKNTEAFF. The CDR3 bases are TGTGCCAGCAGCTTGGGGACAGTAAAGAACACTGAAGCTTTCTTT.

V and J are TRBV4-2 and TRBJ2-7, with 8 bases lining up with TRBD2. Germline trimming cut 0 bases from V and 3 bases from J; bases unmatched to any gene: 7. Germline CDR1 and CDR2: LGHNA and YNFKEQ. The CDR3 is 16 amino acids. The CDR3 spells CASSQDRAGGYYEQYF. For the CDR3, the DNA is TGTGCCAGCAGCCAAGATCGGGCGGGGGGCTACTACGAGCAGTACTTC.

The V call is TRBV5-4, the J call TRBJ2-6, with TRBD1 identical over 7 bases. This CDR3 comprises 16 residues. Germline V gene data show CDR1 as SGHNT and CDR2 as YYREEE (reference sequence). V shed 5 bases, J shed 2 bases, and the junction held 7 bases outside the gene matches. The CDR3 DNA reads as TGTGCCAGCAGGACACCAACAGGGGCTGGGGCCAACGTCCTGACTTTC. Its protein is CASRTPTGAGANVLTF.

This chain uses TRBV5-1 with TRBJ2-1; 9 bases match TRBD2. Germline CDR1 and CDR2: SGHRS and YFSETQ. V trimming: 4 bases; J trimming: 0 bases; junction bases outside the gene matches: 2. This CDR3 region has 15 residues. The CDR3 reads CASSASGASYNEQFF. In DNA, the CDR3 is TGCGCCAGCAGCGCTAGCGGGGCCTCCTACAATGAGCAGTTCTTC. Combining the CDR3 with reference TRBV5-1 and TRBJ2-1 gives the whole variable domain KAGVTQTPRYLIKTRGQQVTLSCSPISGHRSVSWYQQTPGQGLQFLFEYFSETQRNKGNFPGRFSGRQFSNSRSEMNVSTLELGDSALYLCASSASGASYNEQFFGPGTRLTVL.

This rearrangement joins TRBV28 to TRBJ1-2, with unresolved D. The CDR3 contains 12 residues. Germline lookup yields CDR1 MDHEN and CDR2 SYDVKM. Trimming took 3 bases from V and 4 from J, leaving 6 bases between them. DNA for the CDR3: TGTGCCAGCAGTTTTCGTCGCTATGGCTACACCTTC. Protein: CASSFRRYGYTF.

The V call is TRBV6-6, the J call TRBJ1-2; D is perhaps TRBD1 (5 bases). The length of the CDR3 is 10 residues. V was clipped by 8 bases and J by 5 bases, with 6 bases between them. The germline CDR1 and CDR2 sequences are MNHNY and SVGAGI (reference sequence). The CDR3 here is CASRQYGYTF. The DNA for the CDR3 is TGTGCCAGCCGACAGTATGGCTACACCTTC.

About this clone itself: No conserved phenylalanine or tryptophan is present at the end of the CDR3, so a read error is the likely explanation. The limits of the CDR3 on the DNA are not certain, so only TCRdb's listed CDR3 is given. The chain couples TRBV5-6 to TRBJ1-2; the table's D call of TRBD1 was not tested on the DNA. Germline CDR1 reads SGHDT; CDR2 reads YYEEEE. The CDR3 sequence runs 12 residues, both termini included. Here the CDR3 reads CASRGQELWLHP.

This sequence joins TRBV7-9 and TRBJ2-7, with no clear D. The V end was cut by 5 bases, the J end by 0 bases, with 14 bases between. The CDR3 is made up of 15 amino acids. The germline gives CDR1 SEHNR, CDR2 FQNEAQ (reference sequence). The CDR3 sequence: CASSPPRQISYEQYF. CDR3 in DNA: TGTGCCAGCAGCCCCCCGCGGCAGATCTCCTACGAGCAGTACTTC.

CDR3 nucleotides: TGTGCCAGTAGTATGAGGACAGGGGGGCAGCCCCAGCATTTT. It codes for CASSMRTGGQPQHF. The chain is built from TRBV19 and TRBJ1-5; 10 bases align to TRBD1. V dropped 3 bases and J dropped 7; count of bases not matched to a gene: 3. Per germline, CDR1 LNHDA and CDR2 SQIVND (reference sequence). The CDR3 extends over 14 amino acids.

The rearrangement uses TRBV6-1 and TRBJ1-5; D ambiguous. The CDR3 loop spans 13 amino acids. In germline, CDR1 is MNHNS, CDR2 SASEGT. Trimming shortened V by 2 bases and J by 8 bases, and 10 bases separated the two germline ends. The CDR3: CASSEIQREPQHF. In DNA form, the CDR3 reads TGTGCCAGCAGTGAAATACAGAGGGAGCCCCAGCATTTT.

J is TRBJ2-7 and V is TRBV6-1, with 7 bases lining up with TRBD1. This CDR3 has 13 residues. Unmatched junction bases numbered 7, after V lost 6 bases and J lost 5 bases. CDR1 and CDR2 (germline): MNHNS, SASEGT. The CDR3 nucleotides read TGTGCCAGCAGCGCACAGGGGTTGGACGAGCAGTACTTC. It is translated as CASSAQGLDEQYF.

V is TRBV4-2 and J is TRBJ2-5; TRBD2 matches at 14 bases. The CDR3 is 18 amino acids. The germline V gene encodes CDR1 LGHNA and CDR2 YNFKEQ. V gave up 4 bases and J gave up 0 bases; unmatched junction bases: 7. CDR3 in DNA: TGTGCCAGCAGCCCAAGGACTAGCGGGGGGACGTACCAAGAGACCCAGTACTTC. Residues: CASSPRTSGGTYQETQYF.